This entry concerns a single TCR beta chain. The antigen remains undetermined. The protocol was immunoSEQ multiplex PCR, while the TCRdb copy is restricted to in-frame clones and leaves out a portion. The sample carries roughly 1.5 million clones, nearly 99% recorded once. These data originate in a study of shared clonotypes between healthy human individuals. General study points: Unshared clonotypes carried lower generation probabilities than those common to all four donors.

The germline V and J ends were trimmed by 3 bases and 6 bases, with 5 bases remaining between them. The CDR3 covers 11 residues. Germline lookup yields CDR1 SEHNR and CDR2 FQNEAQ (reference sequence). Sequencing was performed on naive CD4+ T cells sorted from blood. Noted subset: CD45RA+ positively selected. This sequence originates from a man younger than 45 in good health. The chain employs TRBV7-9 and TRBJ1-1; possible D gene TRBD1, 5 bases. The CDR3 loop is CASSLTAEAFF. CDR3 DNA: TGTGCCAGCAGCTTGACAGCTGAAGCTTTCTTT.